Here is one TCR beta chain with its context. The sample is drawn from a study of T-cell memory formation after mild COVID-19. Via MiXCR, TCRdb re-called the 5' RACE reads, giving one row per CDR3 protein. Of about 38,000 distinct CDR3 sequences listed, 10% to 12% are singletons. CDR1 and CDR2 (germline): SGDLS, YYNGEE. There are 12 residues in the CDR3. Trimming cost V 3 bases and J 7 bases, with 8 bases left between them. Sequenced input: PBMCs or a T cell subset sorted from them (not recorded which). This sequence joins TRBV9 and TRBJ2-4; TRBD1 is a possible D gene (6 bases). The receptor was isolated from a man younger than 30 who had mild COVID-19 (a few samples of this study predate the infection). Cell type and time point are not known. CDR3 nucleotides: TGTGCCAGCAGCGATAGGGGGAACATTCAGTACTTC. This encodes CASSDRGNIQYF.